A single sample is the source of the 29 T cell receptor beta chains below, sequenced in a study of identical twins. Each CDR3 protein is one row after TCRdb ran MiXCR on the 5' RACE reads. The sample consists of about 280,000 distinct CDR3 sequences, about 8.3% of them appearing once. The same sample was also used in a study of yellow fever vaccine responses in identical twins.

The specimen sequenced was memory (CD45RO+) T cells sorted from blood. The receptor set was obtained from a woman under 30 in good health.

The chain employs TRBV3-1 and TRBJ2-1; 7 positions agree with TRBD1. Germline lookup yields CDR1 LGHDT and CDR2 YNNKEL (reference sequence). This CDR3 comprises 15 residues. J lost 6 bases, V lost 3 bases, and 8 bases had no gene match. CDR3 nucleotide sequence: TGTGCCAGCAGCCAGGACTGGACAGGAGGCAATGAGCAGTTCTTC. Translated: CASSQDWTGGNEQFF.

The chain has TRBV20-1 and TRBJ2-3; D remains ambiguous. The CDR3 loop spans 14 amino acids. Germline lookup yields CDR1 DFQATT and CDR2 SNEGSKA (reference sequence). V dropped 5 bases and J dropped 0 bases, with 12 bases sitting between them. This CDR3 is CSAGRATSTDTQYF. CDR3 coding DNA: TGCAGTGCTGGCAGAGCGACTAGCACAGATACGCAGTATTTT.

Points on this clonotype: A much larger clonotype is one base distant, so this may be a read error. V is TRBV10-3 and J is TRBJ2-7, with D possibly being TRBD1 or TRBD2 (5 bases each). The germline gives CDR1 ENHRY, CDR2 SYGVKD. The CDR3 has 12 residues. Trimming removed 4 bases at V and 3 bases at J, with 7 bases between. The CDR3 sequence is CAISGDRYEQYF. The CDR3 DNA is TGTGCCATCAGTGGGGACCGCTACGAGCAGTACTTC.

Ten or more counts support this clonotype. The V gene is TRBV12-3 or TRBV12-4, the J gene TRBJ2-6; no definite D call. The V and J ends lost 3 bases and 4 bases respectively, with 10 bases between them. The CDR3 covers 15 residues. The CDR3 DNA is TGTGCCAGCAGTTTTAATGGCGGCGGGGCCAACGTCCTGACTTTC. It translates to CASSFNGGGANVLTF.

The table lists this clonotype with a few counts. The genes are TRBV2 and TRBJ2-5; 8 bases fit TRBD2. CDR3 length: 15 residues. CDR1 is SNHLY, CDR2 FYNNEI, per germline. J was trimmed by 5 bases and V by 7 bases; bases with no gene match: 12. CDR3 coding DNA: TGTGCCAGCAAGACGATAGCGGGACGCGGCGAGACCCAGTACTTC. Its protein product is CASKTIAGRGETQYF. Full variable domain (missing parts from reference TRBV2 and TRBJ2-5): EPEVTQTPSHQVTQMGQEVILRCVPISNHLYFYWYRQILGQKVEFLVSFYNNEISEKSEIFDDQFSVERPDGSNFTLKIRSTKLEDSAMYFCASKTIAGRGETQYFGPGTRLLVL.

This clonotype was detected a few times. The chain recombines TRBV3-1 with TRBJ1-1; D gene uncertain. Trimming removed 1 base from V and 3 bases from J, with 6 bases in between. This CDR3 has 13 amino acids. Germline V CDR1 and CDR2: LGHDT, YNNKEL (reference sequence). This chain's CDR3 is CASSQGKDTEAFF. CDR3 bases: TGTGCCAGCAGCCAAGGGAAGGACACTGAAGCTTTCTTT.

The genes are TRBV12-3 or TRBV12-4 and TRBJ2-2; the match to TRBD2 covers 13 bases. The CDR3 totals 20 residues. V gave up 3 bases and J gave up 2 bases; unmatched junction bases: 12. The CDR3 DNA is TGTGCCAGCAGTTTTTGGCTAGGACTAGCGGGAGATAAAAACACCGGGGAGCTGTTTTTT. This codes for CASSFWLGLAGDKNTGELFF.

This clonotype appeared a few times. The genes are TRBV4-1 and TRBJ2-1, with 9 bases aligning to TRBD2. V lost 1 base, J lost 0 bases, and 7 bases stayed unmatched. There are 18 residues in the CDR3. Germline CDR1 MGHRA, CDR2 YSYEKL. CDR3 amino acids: CASSQVSSGTSSYNEQFF. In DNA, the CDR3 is TGCGCCAGCAGCCAAGTTTCTAGCGGGACAAGCTCCTACAATGAGCAGTTCTTC.

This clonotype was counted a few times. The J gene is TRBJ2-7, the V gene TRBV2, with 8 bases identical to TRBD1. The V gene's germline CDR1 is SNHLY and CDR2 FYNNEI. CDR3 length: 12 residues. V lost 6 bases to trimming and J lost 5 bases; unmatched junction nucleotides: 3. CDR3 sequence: CASSGQGNEQYF. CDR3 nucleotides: TGTGCCAGCAGCGGACAGGGAAACGAGCAGTACTTC.

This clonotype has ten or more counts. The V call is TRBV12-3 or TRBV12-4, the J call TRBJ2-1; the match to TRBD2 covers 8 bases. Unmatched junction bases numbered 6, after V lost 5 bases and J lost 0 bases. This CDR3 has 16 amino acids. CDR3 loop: CASSIRGGYSYNEQFF. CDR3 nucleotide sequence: TGTGCCAGCAGTATTCGGGGGGGCTACTCCTACAATGAGCAGTTCTTC.

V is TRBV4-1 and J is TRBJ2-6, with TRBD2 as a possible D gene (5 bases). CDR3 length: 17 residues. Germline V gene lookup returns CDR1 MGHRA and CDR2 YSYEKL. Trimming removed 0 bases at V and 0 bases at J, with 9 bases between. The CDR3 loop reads CASSQDPTTSGANVLTF. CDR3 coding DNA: TGCGCCAGCAGCCAAGATCCGACTACCTCTGGGGCCAACGTCCTGACTTTC.

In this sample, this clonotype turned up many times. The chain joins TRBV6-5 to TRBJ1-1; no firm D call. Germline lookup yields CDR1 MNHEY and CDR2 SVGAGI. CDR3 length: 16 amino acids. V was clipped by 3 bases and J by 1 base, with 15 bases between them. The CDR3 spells CASSYSAHTANTEAFF. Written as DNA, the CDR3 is TGTGCCAGCAGTTATTCCGCCCATACAGCGAACACTGAAGCTTTCTTT.

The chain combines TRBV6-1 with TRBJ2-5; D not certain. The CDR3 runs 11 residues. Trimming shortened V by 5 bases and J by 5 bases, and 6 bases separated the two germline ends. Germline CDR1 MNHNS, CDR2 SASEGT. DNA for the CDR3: TGTGCCAGCAGTATATGGGAGACCCAGTACTTC. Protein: CASSIWETQYF.

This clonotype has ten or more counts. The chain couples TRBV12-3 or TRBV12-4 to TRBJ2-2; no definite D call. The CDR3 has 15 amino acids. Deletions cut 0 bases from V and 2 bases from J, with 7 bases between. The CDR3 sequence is CASSLARVNTGELFF. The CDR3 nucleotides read TGTGCCAGCAGTTTAGCGCGAGTAAACACCGGGGAGCTGTTTTTT.

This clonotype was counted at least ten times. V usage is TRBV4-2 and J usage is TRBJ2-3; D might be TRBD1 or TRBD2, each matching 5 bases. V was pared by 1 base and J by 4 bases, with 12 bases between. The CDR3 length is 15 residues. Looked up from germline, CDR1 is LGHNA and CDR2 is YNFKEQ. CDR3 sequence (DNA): TGTGCCAGCAGCCAAGCCGATCAGGGACCAGATACGCAGTATTTT. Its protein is CASSQADQGPDTQYF.

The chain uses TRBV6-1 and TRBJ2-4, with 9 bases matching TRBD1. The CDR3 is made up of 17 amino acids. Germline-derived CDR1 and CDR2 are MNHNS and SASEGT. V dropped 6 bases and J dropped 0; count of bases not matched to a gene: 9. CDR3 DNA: TGTGCCAGCAGGGGACAGGGTCAGTTAGTAGCCAAAAACATTCAGTACTTC. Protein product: CASRGQGQLVAKNIQYF.

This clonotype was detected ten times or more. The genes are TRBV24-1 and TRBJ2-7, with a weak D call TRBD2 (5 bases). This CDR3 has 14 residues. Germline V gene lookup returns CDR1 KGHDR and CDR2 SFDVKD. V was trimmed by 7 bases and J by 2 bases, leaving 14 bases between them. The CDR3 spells CATRQGLKAYEQYF. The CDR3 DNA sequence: TGTGCCACCAGGCAAGGACTCAAGGCCTACGAGCAGTACTTC.

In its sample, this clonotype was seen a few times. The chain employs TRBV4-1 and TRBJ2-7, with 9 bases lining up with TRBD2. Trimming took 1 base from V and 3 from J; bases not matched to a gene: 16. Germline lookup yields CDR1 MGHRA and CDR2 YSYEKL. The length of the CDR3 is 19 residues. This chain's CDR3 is CASSQAFPLAGERDYEQYF. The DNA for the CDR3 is TGCGCCAGCAGCCAAGCTTTTCCTTTAGCGGGAGAGAGAGACTACGAGCAGTACTTC.

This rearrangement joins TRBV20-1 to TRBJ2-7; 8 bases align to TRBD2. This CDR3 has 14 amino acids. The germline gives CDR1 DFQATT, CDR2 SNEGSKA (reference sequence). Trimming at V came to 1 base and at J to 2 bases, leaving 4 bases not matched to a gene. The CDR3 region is CSARGTSNTYEQYV. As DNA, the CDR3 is TGCAGTGCTAGAGGGACTAGCAATACCTACGAGCAGTACGTC.

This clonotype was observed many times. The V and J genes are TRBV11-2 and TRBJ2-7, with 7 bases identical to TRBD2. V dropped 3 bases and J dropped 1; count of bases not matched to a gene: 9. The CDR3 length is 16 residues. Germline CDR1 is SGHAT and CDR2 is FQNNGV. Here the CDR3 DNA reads TGTGCCAGCAGCTTGGTTGAGACTAGCTGGTCCTACGAGCAGTACTTC. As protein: CASSLVETSWSYEQYF.

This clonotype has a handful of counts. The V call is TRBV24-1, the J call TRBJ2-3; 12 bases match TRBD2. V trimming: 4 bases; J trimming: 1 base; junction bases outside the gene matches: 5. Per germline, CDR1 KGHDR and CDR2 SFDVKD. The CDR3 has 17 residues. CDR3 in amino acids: CATSDPLAGGGTDTQYF. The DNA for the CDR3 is TGTGCCACCAGTGACCCACTAGCGGGAGGCGGCACAGATACGCAGTATTTT.

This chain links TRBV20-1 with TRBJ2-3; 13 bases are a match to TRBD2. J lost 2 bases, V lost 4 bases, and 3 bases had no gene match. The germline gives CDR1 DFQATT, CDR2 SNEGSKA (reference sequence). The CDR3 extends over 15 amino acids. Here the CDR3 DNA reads TGCAGTGCTACTGGGACTAGCGGGGCCACAGATACGCAGTATTTT. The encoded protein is CSATGTSGATDTQYF.

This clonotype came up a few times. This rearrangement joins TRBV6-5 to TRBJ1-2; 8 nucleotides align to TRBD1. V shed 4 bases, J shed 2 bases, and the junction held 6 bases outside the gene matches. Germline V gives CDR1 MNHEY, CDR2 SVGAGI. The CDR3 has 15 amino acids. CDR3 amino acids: CASSWGQVGNYGYTF. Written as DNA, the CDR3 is TGTGCCAGCAGTTGGGGACAGGTCGGGAACTATGGCTACACCTTC.

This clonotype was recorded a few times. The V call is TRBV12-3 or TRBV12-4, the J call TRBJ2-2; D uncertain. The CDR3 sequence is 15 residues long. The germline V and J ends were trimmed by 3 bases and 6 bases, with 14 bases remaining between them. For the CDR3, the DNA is TGTGCCAGCAGTTTGACCCAGGCATGGTCCGGGGAGCTGTTTTTT. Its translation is CASSLTQAWSGELFF.

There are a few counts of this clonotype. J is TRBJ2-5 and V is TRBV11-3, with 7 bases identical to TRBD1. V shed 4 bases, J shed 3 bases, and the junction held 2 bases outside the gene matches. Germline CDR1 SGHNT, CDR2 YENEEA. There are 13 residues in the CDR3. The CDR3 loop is CASSSTGEETQYF. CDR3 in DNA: TGTGCCAGCAGCTCAACAGGGGAAGAGACCCAGTACTTC.

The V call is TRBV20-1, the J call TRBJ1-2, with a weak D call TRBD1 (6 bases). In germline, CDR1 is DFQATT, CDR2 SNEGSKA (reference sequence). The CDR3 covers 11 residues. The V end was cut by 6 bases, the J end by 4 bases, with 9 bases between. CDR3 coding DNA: TGCAGTGCATCGGACAGCTATGGCTACACCTTC. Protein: CSASDSYGYTF.

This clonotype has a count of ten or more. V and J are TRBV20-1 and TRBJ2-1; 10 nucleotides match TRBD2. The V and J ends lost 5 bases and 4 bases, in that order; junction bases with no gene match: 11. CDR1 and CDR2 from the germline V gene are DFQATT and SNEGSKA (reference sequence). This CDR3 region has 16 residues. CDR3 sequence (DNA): TGCAGTGCTGGGGCCGGGCTAGCGGGAGCTTACAATGAGCAGTTCTTC. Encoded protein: CSAGAGLAGAYNEQFF.

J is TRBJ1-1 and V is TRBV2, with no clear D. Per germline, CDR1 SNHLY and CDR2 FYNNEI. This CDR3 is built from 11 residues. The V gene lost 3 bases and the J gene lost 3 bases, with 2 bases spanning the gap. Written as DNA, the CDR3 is TGTGCCAGCAGTGACGACACTGAAGCTTTCTTT. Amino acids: CASSDDTEAFF.

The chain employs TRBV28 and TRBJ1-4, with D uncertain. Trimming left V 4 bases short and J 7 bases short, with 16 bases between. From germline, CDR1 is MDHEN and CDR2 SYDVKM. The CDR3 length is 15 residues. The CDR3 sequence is CASSSEEVAAEKLFF. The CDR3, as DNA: TGTGCCAGCAGTTCCGAAGAGGTGGCGGCTGAAAAACTGTTTTTT.